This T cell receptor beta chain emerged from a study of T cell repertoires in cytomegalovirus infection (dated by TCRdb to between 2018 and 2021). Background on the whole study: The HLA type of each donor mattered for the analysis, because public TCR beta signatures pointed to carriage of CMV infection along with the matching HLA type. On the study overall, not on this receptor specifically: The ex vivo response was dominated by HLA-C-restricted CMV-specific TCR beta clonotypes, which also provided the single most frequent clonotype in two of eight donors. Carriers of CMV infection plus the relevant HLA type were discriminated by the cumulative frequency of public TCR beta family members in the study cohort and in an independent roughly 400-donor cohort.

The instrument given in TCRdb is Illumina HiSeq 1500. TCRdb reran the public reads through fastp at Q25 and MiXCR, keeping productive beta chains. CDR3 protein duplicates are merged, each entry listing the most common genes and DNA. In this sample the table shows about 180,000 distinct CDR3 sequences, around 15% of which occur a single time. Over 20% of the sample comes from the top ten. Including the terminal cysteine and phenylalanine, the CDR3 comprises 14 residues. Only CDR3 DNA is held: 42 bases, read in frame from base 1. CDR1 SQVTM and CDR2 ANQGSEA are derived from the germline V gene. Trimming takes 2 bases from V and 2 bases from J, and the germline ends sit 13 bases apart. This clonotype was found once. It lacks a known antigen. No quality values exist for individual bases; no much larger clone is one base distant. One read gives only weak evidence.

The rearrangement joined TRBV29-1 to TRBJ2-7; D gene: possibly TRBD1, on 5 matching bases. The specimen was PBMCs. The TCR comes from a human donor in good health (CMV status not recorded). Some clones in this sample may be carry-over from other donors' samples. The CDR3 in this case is CSVESQGSTYEQYF. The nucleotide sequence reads TGCAGCGTTGAATCCCAGGGATCTACCTACGAGCAGTACTTC.